One sample yielded the 32 T cell receptor beta chains listed below, sequenced in a study of PD-1 blockade in classical Hodgkin lymphoma. Every patient had relapsed following autologous stem cell transplantation, and cohorts differed in brentuximab vedotin exposure. Profiling relied on immunoSEQ multiplex PCR, and the TCRdb table lists in-frame clones only, not all of them. The table shows nearly 55,000 clones, with roughly 80% occurring only once. The input for sequencing was peripheral blood mononuclear cells (PBMCs), taken at baseline. The source is a human donor with classical Hodgkin lymphoma.

This chain uses TRBV4-1 with TRBJ2-4; 8 bases line up with TRBD2. In germline, CDR1 is MGHRA, CDR2 YSYEKL. Trimming at V came to 1 base and at J to 0 bases, leaving 8 bases not matched to a gene. CDR3 length equals 18 residues. The CDR3 is CASSQGGASGLAKNIQYF. The CDR3 nucleotides are TGCGCCAGCAGCCAAGGTGGGGCTAGCGGGCTAGCCAAAAACATTCAGTACTTC.

Concerning this clone: At one boundary the junction diverges from the germline segment, which might be a read error. This rearrangement joins TRBV13 to TRBJ1-3, with TRBD1 matching over 9 bases. This CDR3 comprises 16 residues. Germline V gene data show CDR1 as PRHDT and CDR2 as FYEKMQ (reference sequence). CDR3 in DNA: TGTGCCAGCAGCCTAGGACAGGGGCGCTCTGGAAACACCATATATTTT. It encodes CASSLGQGRSGNTIYF.

The sample holds a few counts of this clone. The V call is TRBV5-5, the J call TRBJ2-1; possibly TRBD2 for D (5 bases). The CDR3 is 13 amino acids. Germline V lookup: CDR1 SGHKS, CDR2 YYEKEE (reference sequence). The germline V and J ends were trimmed by 2 bases and 7 bases, with 10 bases remaining between them. Here the CDR3 reads CASSLISGNEQFF. CDR3 sequence (DNA): TGTGCCAGCAGCTTAATCAGCGGAAATGAGCAGTTCTTC.

The chain couples TRBV30 to TRBJ1-6; tentatively, D is TRBD1 (5 bases). Trimming took 4 bases from V and 9 from J, leaving 16 bases between them. Germline assignment: CDR1 GTSNPN and CDR2 SVGIG (reference sequence). This CDR3 contains 14 residues. In nucleotides, the CDR3 is TGTGCCTGGAAAAAAGGAGGGGATGCTTCACCCCTCCACTTT. Its translation is CAWKKGGDASPLHF.

This clone came up once. V usage is TRBV19 and J usage is TRBJ1-1, with TRBD1 as a possible D gene (5 bases). The V gene's germline CDR1 is LNHDA and CDR2 SQIVND (reference sequence). The CDR3 totals 17 residues. The germline V and J ends were trimmed by 3 bases and 11 bases, with 28 bases remaining between them. The CDR3 spells CASSISGFDITVRGAFF. The CDR3 DNA reads TGTGCCAGTAGTATCAGTGGGTTTGACATTACCGTTCGGGGGGCTTTCTTT. The full variable domain, rest sourced from reference TRBV19 and TRBJ1-1, is DGGITQSPKYLFRKEGQNVTLSCEQNLNHDAMYWYRQDPGQGLRLIYYSQIVNDFQKGDIAEGYSVSREKKESFPLTVTSAQKNPTAFYLCASSISGFDITVRGAFFGQGTRLTVV.

V and J are TRBV10-2 and TRBJ2-3; D assignment may be TRBD1 or TRBD2 (5 bases each). The CDR3 has 17 amino acids. Between the trimmed V and J ends, which lost 8 bases and 0 bases, there was a span of 21 bases. The germline V gene has CDR1 WSHSY and CDR2 SAAADI. CDR3 bases: TGCGCCAGCCAATTTATCGGGGACCGGCTTAGCACAGATACGCAGTATTTT. Amino acids: CASQFIGDRLSTDTQYF.

V usage is TRBV14 and J usage is TRBJ2-2, with D hard to call. The CDR3 consists of 17 residues. Germline V lookup: CDR1 SGHDN, CDR2 FVKESK. V was trimmed by 6 bases and J by 4 bases, leaving 21 bases between them. CDR3 sequence reads: CASSSGPRGRVTGELFF. In DNA, the CDR3 is TGTGCCAGCAGTAGTGGGCCCAGAGGTCGTGTCACCGGGGAGCTGTTTTTT.

This chain connects TRBV29-1 to TRBJ2-7; no firm D call. V was clipped by 7 bases and J by 0 bases, with 13 bases between them. Germline assignment: CDR1 SQVTM and CDR2 ANQGSEA. The CDR3 has 13 amino acids. CDR3 in amino acids: CSGVDGYSYEQYF. CDR3 DNA: TGCAGCGGGGTTGACGGCTACTCCTACGAGCAGTACTTC.

This rearrangement joins TRBV27 to TRBJ2-2; D gene uncertain. V was shortened by 3 bases and J by 4 bases, with 6 bases between the two germline ends. Per the germline V gene, CDR1 is MNHEY and CDR2 is SMNVEV (reference sequence). This CDR3 is 13 amino acids long. The CDR3 DNA reads TGTGCCAGCAGTTTCTATGTCACCGGGGAGCTGTTTTTT. Translation gives CASSFYVTGELFF.

The chain uses TRBV7-2 and TRBJ2-5; possibly TRBD1 or TRBD2 for D (5 bases each). CDR1 is SGHTA and CDR2 is FQGNSA in the germline V gene. There are 13 residues in the CDR3. Trimming left V 0 bases short and J 5 bases short, with 7 bases between. The CDR3 here is CASSLAEGETQYF. The CDR3 DNA sequence: TGTGCCAGCAGCTTAGCCGAGGGGGAGACCCAGTACTTC.

V and J are TRBV11-3 and TRBJ2-7; D may correspond to TRBD1 or TRBD2 (7 bases each). Germline V gene lookup returns CDR1 SGHNT and CDR2 YENEEA. Trimming removed 5 bases at V and 2 bases at J, with 16 bases between. The CDR3 totals 15 residues. The CDR3 coding sequence is TGTGCCAGCAGCAGCGGGACAGTCACCCCCTACGAGCAGTACTTC. Residues: CASSSGTVTPYEQYF.

The CDR3 nucleotides read TGTGCCAGCAGAACGTCCACAGATACGCAGTATTTT. It encodes CASRTSTDTQYF. This chain links TRBV21-1 with TRBJ2-3. TRBV21-1 is described as a pseudogene. The CDR3 length is 12 residues.

The V gene is TRBV7-8, the J gene TRBJ1-2, with D maybe TRBD1 (6 bases). Germline V lookup: CDR1 SGHVS, CDR2 FQNEAQ. The V gene lost 5 bases and the J gene lost 5 bases, with 12 bases spanning the gap. The CDR3 is made up of 13 amino acids. The CDR3 spells CASSRTAGYGYTF. CDR3 in DNA: TGTGCCAGCAGCCGGACAGCGGGTTATGGCTACACCTTC.

The chain carries TRBV5-6 and TRBJ2-1, with 10 bases identical to TRBD2. Germline CDR1 and CDR2: SGHDT and YYEEEE. The trim removed 0 bases at V and 3 bases at J, leaving 0 bases unmatched. This CDR3 is 15 amino acids long. CDR3 loop: CASSLGTSGYNEQFF. The CDR3 nucleotides are TGTGCCAGCAGCTTGGGGACTAGCGGCTACAATGAGCAGTTCTTC.

V gene TRBV4-1 combines with J gene TRBJ2-1; either TRBD1 or TRBD2 may supply D (5 bases each). Germline V gene lookup returns CDR1 MGHRA and CDR2 YSYEKL. The V and J ends lost 4 bases and 4 bases respectively, with 14 bases between them. This CDR3 is 15 amino acids long. The CDR3 loop reads CASSLLGLAYNEQFF. In DNA form, the CDR3 reads TGCGCCAGCAGCCTCCTGGGGCTAGCTTACAATGAGCAGTTCTTC.

This chain uses TRBV6-1 with TRBJ1-1, with D possibly matching TRBD1 (5 bases). The V gene's germline CDR1 is MNHNS and CDR2 SASEGT. The V and J ends lost 8 bases and 5 bases respectively, with 9 bases between them. The CDR3 loop spans 11 amino acids. The chain's CDR3 is CASGRGTEAFF. DNA for the CDR3: TGTGCCAGCGGTAGGGGTACTGAAGCTTTCTTT.

This chain joins TRBV6-5 and TRBJ1-2, with 8 bases lining up with TRBD1. CDR3 size: 12 residues. After removal of 6 bases from V and 8 bases from J, the junction contained 5 bases not matched to a gene. The germline V gene has CDR1 MNHEY and CDR2 SVGAGI. In DNA form, the CDR3 reads TGTGCCAGCAGCCAGGGGGCAAAAGGCTACACCTTC. It is translated as CASSQGAKGYTF.

The chain is built from TRBV9 and TRBJ1-1; 9 bases match TRBD1. Germline V CDR1 and CDR2: SGDLS, YYNGEE. J was trimmed by 0 bases and V by 4 bases; bases with no gene match: 7. The CDR3 is made up of 16 amino acids. CDR3 sequence (DNA): TGTGCCAGCAGCACAGGGACAGGGATCTTGAACACTGAAGCTTTCTTT. Amino acid sequence: CASSTGTGILNTEAFF.

The chain is built from TRBV19 and TRBJ2-1, with 11 bases that match TRBD2. The germline V gene encodes CDR1 LNHDA and CDR2 SQIVND (reference sequence). This CDR3 has 14 amino acids. Trimming cost V 5 bases and J 6 bases; bases outside gene matches: 3. The CDR3 is CASSGGLAVNEQFF. The CDR3 DNA reads as TGTGCCAGTAGTGGGGGACTAGCGGTCAATGAGCAGTTCTTC.

This clone was seen a few times. This chain connects TRBV11-3 to TRBJ2-1; the match to TRBD2 covers 7 bases. The junction had 17 bases not matched to a gene; V was cut back by 1 base and J by 2 bases. This CDR3 is 20 amino acids long. Germline CDR1 SGHNT, CDR2 YENEEA. The CDR3 sequence: CASSLVAIAGALPPYNEQFF. The CDR3 region has the DNA TGTGCCAGCAGCTTAGTCGCGATTGCGGGAGCCCTTCCCCCCTACAATGAGCAGTTCTTC. Complete variable domain (other parts from reference TRBV11-3 and TRBJ2-1): EAGVVQSPRYKIIEKKQPVAFWCNPISGHNTLYWYLQNLGQGPELLIRYENEEAVDDSQLPKDRFSAERLKGVDSTLKIQPAELGDSAVYLCASSLVAIAGALPPYNEQFFGPGTRLTVL.

V and J are TRBV19 and TRBJ1-4, with TRBD1 as a possible D gene (5 bases). V was clipped by 5 bases and J by 8 bases, with 21 bases between them. Germline V CDR1 and CDR2: LNHDA, SQIVND (reference sequence). This CDR3 spans 16 amino acids. The chain's CDR3 is CASSSPPRGGGEKLFF. The CDR3 DNA follows: TGTGCCAGTAGTTCGCCACCGAGGGGAGGTGGAGAAAAACTGTTTTTT.

This rearrangement joins TRBV9 to TRBJ1-3; maybe TRBD1 (5 bases). The CDR3 extends over 16 amino acids. V dropped 4 bases and J dropped 4 bases, with 18 bases sitting between them. CDR1 is SGDLS and CDR2 is YYNGEE in the germline V gene. In nucleotides, the CDR3 is TGTGCCAGCAGCCAGAGCGGGGCCCAGGCGGGAAACACCATATATTTT. Encoded protein: CASSQSGAQAGNTIYF.

The chain recombines TRBV7-3 with TRBJ2-1; 8 nucleotides agree with TRBD1. Germline CDR1 is SGHTA and CDR2 is FQGTGA. J gave up 8 bases and V 6 bases, and 12 bases lay outside the gene matches. The CDR3 sequence is 15 residues long. The CDR3 nucleotides read TGTGCCAGCAGGATAGGAGGGACAGGCCGCCATGAGCAGTTCTTC. It encodes CASRIGGTGRHEQFF.

Details on this clone: Other DNA sequences within the sample encode an identical CDR3. The genes are TRBV4-3 and TRBJ2-3; unclear D gene. The CDR3 has 15 amino acids. Trimming took 0 bases from V and 0 from J, leaving 7 bases between them. CDR1 LGHNA and CDR2 YSLEER come from the germline V gene. Here the CDR3 reads CASSQEGRSTDTQYF. The CDR3 nucleotides are TGCGCCAGCAGCCAAGAAGGGCGAAGCACAGATACGCAGTATTTT.

The chain uses TRBV18 and TRBJ2-7; D is uncertain. Germline-derived CDR1 and CDR2 are KGHSH and LQKENI. The CDR3 is made up of 14 amino acids. Trimming cost V 0 bases and J 4 bases, with 10 bases left between them. The CDR3 region has the DNA TGTGCCAGCTCACCACCGGGCAGCCCTTACGAGCAGTACGTC. It is translated as CASSPPGSPYEQYV.

The chain couples TRBV11-2 to TRBJ2-3, with D unresolved. Germline CDR1 SGHAT, CDR2 FQNNGV. With 6 bases removed from V and 2 bases from J, the gap between germline ends came to 9 bases. The CDR3 spans 13 residues. The CDR3 region is CASSQTLTDTQYF. Here the CDR3 DNA reads TGTGCCAGCAGTCAGACACTCACAGATACGCAGTATTTT.

The chain combines TRBV11-3 with TRBJ2-2, with 7 bases that match TRBD1. The CDR3 runs 20 residues. V dropped 4 bases and J dropped 0; count of bases not matched to a gene: 17. Germline-derived CDR1 and CDR2 are SGHNT and YENEEA. The CDR3 region has the DNA TGTGCCAGCAGCTACCCCCGGGACAGCGACACAACCGCGAACACCGGGGAGCTGTTTTTT. Translated, it gives CASSYPRDSDTTANTGELFF.

The V gene is TRBV14, the J gene TRBJ2-5; a possible D gene is TRBD2 (5 bases). The germline V gene has CDR1 SGHDN and CDR2 FVKESK. This CDR3 spans 17 amino acids. Trimming removed 3 bases at V and 4 bases at J, with 21 bases between. CDR3 residues: CASSHLEYEGVAETQYF. The CDR3 DNA follows: TGTGCCAGCAGCCACTTGGAATACGAGGGAGTAGCAGAGACCCAGTACTTC. Filled out from reference TRBV14 and TRBJ2-5, the complete variable domain reads EAGVTQFPSHSVIEKGQTVTLRCDPISGHDNLYWYRRVMGKEIKFLLHFVKESKQDESGMPNNRFLAERTGGTYSTLKVQPAELEDSGVYFCASSHLEYEGVAETQYFGPGTRLLVL.

The genes are TRBV5-1 and TRBJ2-5; 7 positions agree with TRBD1. The CDR3 is made up of 14 amino acids. Per the germline V gene, CDR1 is SGHRS and CDR2 is YFSETQ. Losses at the gene ends were 10 bases for V and 5 bases for J; bases not matched to a gene: 14. DNA of the CDR3: TGCGCCGGAAGCTTTAGAGGGGGCTTGGAGACCCAGTACTTC. This encodes CAGSFRGGLETQYF.

The CDR3 DNA is TGTGCCAGCAGCTCTGCATTCCGGGACAGGGACTATGGCTACACCTTC. Translated: CASSSAFRDRDYGYTF. The chain combines TRBV5-6 with TRBJ1-2, with 9 positions matching TRBD1. J lost 3 bases, V lost 3 bases, and 9 bases had no gene match. The CDR3 is 16 residues long. CDR1 is SGHDT and CDR2 is YYEEEE in the germline V gene.

The rearrangement links TRBV11-3 to TRBJ2-2; possible D gene TRBD1, 7 bases. Looked up from germline, CDR1 is SGHNT and CDR2 is YENEEA. There are 17 residues in the CDR3. V was cut by 6 bases and J by 7 bases, with 24 bases left in between. The CDR3 loop is CASSPRTLGRDSGELFF. For the CDR3, the DNA is TGTGCCAGCAGTCCGCGCACCCTCGGGCGGGACAGCGGGGAGCTGTTTTTT. The whole variable domain, filled in from reference TRBV11-3 and TRBJ2-2, reads EAGVVQSPRYKIIEKKQPVAFWCNPISGHNTLYWYLQNLGQGPELLIRYENEEAVDDSQLPKDRFSAERLKGVDSTLKIQPAELGDSAVYLCASSPRTLGRDSGELFFGEGSRLTVL.

The rearrangement uses TRBV5-6 and TRBJ2-3; D possibly corresponds to TRBD1 (6 bases). Deletions cut 0 bases from V and 4 bases from J, with 18 bases between. Germline V gene data show CDR1 as SGHDT and CDR2 as YYEEEE. CDR3 length equals 17 residues. CDR3 in DNA: TGTGCCAGCAGCTTGGCGGTGCCAGGGGTTCGTGCAGATACGCAGTATTTT. Translated, it gives CASSLAVPGVRADTQYF.